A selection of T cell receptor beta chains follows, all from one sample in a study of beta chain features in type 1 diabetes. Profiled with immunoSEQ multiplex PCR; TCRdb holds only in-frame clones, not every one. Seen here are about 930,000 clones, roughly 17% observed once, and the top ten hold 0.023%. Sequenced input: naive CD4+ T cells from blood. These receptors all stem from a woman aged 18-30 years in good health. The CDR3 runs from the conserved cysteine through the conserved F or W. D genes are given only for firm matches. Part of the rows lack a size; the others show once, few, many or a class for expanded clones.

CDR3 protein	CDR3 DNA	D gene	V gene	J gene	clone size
CASSYSYRTNQPQHF	TGTGCCAGCAGTTACTCCTACCGTACAAATCAGCCCCAGCATTTT	.	TRBV6-6	TRBJ1-5	.
CASSLARSGRASTDTQYF	TGTGCCAGCAGCTTAGCGCGGAGCGGGCGTGCTAGCACAGATACGCAGTATTTT	.	TRBV7-2	TRBJ2-3	once
CASSLGGMNTEAFF	TGTGCCAGCAGCTTAGGAGGTATGAACACTGAAGCTTTCTTT	.	TRBV7-3	TRBJ1-1	.
CASSYQNYGYTF	TGTGCCAGCAGCTATCAGAACTATGGCTACACCTTC	.	TRBV7-2	TRBJ1-2	.
CASRPSVGSNIQYF	TGTGCCAGCAGACCGAGCGTAGGGTCCAACATTCAGTACTTC	.	TRBV6-5	TRBJ2-4	few
CSATSGDEQYF	TGCAGTGCTACTAGTGGGGACGAGCAGTACTTC	.	TRBV20-1	TRBJ2-7	few
CASSFRPTDTQYF	TGTGCCAGCAGCTTCCGCCCCACAGATACGCAGTATTTT	.	TRBV7-2	TRBJ2-3	few
CASSPGGTSGREQFF	TGTGCCAGCAGCCCCGGGGGAACTAGCGGGAGAGAGCAGTTCTTC	TRBD2	TRBV9	TRBJ2-1	.
CASSKGQIETQYF	TGCGCCAGCAGTAAGGGACAGATAGAGACCCAGTACTTC	TRBD1	TRBV10-2	TRBJ2-5	.
CASSLAMSGELFF	TGTGCCAGCAGCTTAGCCATGAGCGGGGAGCTGTTTTTT	.	TRBV7-9	TRBJ2-2	once